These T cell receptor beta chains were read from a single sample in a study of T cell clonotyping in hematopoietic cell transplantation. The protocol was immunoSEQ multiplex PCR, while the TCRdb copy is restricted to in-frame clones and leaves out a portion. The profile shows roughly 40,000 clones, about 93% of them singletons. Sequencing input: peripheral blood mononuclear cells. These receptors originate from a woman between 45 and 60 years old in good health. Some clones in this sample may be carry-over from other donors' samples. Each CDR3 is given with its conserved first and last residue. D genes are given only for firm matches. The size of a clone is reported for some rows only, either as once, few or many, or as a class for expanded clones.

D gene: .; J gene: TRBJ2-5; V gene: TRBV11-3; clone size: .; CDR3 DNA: TGTGCCAGCAGCTTAGATCCAGGGCTCCAAGAGACCCAGTACTTC; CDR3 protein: CASSLDPGLQETQYF
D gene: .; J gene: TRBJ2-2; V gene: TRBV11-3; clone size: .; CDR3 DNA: TGTGCCAGCAGCAGGGGACCGGCCACCGGGGAGCTGTTTTTT; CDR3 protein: CASSRGPATGELFF
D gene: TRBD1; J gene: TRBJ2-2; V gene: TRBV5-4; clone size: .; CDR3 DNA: TGTGCCAGCAGCTCGGGACAGGGGTTGAACACCGGGGAGCTGTTTTTT; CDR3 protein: CASSSGQGLNTGELFF
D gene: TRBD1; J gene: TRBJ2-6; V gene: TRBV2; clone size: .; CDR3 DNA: TGTGCCAGCAGGGGGGACAGCTTCTCTGGGGCCAACGTCCTGACTTTC; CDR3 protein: CASRGDSFSGANVLTF
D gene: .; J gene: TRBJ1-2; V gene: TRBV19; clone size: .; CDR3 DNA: TGTGCCAGTAGCCCCCGACGAGGAGATGGCTACACCTTC; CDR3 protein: CASSPRRGDGYTF
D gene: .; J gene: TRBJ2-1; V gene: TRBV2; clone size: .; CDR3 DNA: TGTGCCAGCAGTGTGGTCAATGAGCAGTTCTTC; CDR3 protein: CASSVVNEQFF
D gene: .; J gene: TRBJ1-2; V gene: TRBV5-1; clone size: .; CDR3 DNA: TGCGCCAGCAGCACAATAACGGGGAAGACTAACTATGGCTACACCTTC; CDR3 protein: CASSTITGKTNYGYTF
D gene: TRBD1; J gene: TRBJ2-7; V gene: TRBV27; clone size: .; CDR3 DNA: TGTGCCAGCAGTTTATCGATACCAGGGGGCTACGAGCAGTACTTC; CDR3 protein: CASSLSIPGGYEQYF
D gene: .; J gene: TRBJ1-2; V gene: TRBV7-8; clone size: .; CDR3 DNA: TGTGCCAGCAGCTTAACTTCTAGAGTGGATGGCTACACCTTC; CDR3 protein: CASSLTSRVDGYTF
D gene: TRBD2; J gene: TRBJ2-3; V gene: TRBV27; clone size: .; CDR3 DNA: TGTGCCAGCAGTTCCGGGACTAGCGGGGCTGATACGCAGTATTTT; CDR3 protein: CASSSGTSGADTQYF
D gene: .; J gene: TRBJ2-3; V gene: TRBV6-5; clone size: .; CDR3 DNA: TGTGCCAGCAAAAAGGAAAGCACAGATACGCAGTATTTT; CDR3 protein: CASKKESTDTQYF
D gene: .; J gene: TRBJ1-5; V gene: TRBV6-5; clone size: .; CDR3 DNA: TGTGCCAGCAGTTCAGGGCATCAGCCCCAGCATTTT; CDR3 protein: CASSSGHQPQHF
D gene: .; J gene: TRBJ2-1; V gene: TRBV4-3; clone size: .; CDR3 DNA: TGCGCCAGCAGCCAAGAGTTAGGGCCCAATGAGCAGTTCTTC; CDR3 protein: CASSQELGPNEQFF
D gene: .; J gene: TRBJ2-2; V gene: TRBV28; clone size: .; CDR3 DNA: TGTGCCAGCAGTTTGGTCGGGGAGCTGTTTTTT; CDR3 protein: CASSLVGELFF
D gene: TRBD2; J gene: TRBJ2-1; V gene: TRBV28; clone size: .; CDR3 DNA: TGTGCCAGCAGTTTACCCAGCGGGGGGTGGGTTGAGCAGTTCTTC; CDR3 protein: CASSLPSGGWVEQFF
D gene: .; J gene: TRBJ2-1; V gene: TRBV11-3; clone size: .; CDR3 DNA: TGTGCCAGCAGCTTAGACGATGGGTCCCCGGACAATGAGCAGTTCTTC; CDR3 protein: CASSLDDGSPDNEQFF
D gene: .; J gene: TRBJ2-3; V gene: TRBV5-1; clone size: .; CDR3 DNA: TGCGCCAGCAGCTTGGGTGCAGCTCTGACCTCGGATACGCAGTATTTT; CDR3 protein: CASSLGAALTSDTQYF
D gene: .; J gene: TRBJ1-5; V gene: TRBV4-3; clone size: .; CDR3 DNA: TGCGCCAGCAGCCTCACCCGGGGTCAGCCCCAGCATTTT; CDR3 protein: CASSLTRGQPQHF
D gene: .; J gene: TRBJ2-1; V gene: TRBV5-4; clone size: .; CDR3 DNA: TGTGCCAGCAGGATTGAGCAGGAGACCTACAATGAGCAGTTCTTC; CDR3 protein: CASRIEQETYNEQFF
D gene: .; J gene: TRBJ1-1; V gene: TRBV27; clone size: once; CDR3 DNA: TGTGCCAGCAGTTGGAGATTGAACACTGAAGCTTTCTTT; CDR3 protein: CASSWRLNTEAFF
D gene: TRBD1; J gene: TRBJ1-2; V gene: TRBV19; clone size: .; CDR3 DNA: TGTGCCAGTAGTTCCACAGGGGGCTCTAACTATGGCTACACCTTC; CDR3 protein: CASSSTGGSNYGYTF
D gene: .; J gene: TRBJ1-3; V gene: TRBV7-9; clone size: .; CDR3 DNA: TGTGCCAGCAGCTCGGACAGTTTAAACACCATATATTTT; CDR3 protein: CASSSDSLNTIYF
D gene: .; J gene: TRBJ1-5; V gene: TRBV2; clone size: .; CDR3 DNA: TGTGCCAGCAGCGACGGTTATAGCAATCAGCCCCAGCATTTT; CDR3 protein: CASSDGYSNQPQHF
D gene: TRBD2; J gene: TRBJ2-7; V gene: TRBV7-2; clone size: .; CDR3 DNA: TGTGCCAGCACCCTTAGCGGGGGGCAACGCGAGCAGTACTTC; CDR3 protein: CASTLSGGQREQYF
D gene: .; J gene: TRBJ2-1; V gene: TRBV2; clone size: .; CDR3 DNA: TGTGCCAGCAAGTTATTGGGGTTCTCCTACAATGAGCAGTTCTTC; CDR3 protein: CASKLLGFSYNEQFF
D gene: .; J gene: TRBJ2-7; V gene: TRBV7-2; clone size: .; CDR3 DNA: TGTGCCAGCAGCTTAGTTAGGAGCTCCTACGAGCAGTACTTC; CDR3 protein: CASSLVRSSYEQYF
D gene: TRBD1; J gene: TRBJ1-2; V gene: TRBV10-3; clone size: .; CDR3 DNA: TGTGCCACCCACGACCCAGGGGGTTACGGCTACACCTTC; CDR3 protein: CATHDPGGYGYTF
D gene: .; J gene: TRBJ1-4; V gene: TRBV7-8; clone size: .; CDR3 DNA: TGTGCCAGCAGCTTAGACAGGATAGTAGAAAAACTGTTTTTT; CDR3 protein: CASSLDRIVEKLFF
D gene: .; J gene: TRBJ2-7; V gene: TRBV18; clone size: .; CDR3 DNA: TGTGCCAGCTCACGGGACGCCTTTCCGTACTTC; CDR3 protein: CASSRDAFPYF
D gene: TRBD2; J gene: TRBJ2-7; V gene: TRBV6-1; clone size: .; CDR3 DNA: TGTGCCAGCAGTGCCCACCCCGGGAGGGGGGCGGACGAGCAGTACTTC; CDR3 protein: CASSAHPGRGADEQYF
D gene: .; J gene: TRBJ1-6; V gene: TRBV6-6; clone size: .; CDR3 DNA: TGTGCCAGCAGTGCAAAGACGCCGGGCGGTTCACCCCTCCACTTT; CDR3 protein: CASSAKTPGGSPLHF
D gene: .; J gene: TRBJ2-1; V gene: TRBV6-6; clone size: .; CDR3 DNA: TGTGCCAGCAGTTACTATGGAGACAATGAGCAGTTCTTC; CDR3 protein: CASSYYGDNEQFF
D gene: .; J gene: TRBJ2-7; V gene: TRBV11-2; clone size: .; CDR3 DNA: TGTGCCAGCAGCCCGCCGGGGGTCCCTGAGCAGTACTTC; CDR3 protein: CASSPPGVPEQYF
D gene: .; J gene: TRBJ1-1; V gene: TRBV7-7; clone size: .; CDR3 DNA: TGTGCCAGCAGCCAAGGACGGTACGCTGAAGCTTTCTTT; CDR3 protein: CASSQGRYAEAFF
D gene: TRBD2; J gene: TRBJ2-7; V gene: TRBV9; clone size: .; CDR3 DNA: TGTGCCAGCAGCAATACTAGCGGGGGCTACGAGCAGTACTTC; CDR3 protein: CASSNTSGGYEQYF
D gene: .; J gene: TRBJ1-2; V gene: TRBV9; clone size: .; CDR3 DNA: TGTGCCAGCAGCGTAGAAGTGGGTCAGGCTTATGGCTACACCTTC; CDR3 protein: CASSVEVGQAYGYTF
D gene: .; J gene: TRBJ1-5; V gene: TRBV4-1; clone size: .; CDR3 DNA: TGCGCCAGCAGCCAAGATCAGGGTAGGGGACAGCCCCAGCATTTT; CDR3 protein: CASSQDQGRGQPQHF
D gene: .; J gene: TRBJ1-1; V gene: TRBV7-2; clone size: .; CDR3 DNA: TGTGCCAGCAGCTTGTCCCAGATAGCGGAGGCTTTCTTT; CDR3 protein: CASSLSQIAEAFF
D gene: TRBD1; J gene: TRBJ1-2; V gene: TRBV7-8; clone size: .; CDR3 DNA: TGTGCCAGCAGCTCGACAGGGTTTGGCTACACCTTC; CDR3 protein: CASSSTGFGYTF
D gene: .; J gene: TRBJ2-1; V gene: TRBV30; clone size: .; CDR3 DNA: TGTGCCTGGAGTAGAGGTGAGCAGTTCTTC; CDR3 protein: CAWSRGEQFF
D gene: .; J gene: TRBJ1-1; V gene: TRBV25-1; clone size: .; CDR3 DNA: TGTGCCAGCGCAGGGCAGACGACCCCTGAAGCTTTCTTT; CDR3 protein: CASAGQTTPEAFF
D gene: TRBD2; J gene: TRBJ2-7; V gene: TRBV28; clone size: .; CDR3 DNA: TGTGCCAGCAGTTCCCGCCCCGGGGGGGCTATCCCCGTACAGTACTTC; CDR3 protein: CASSSRPGGAIPVQYF
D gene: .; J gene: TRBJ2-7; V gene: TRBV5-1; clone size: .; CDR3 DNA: TGCGCCAGCAGTCCAGGACAGCTGGGTAACTACGAGCAGTACTTC; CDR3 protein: CASSPGQLGNYEQYF
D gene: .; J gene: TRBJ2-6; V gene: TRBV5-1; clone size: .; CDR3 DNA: TGCGCCAGCACCCCGGGCTCGGGATTCTCTGGGGCCAACGTCCTGACTTTC; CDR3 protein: CASTPGSGFSGANVLTF
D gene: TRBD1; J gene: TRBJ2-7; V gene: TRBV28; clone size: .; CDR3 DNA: TGTGCCAGCTTGAGAAAGGGACAGGAAGTTTACGAGCAGTACTTC; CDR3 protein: CASLRKGQEVYEQYF
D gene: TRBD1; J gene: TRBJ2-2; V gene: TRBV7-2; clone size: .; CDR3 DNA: TGTGCCAGCAGCACGGACAGGGTCACCGGGGAGCTGTTTTTT; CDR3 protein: CASSTDRVTGELFF
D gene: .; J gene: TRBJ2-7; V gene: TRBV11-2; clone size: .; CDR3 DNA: TGTGCCAGCAGCTTAGGAAGGGGGAGAGGGGGCTACGAGCAGTACTTC; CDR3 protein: CASSLGRGRGGYEQYF
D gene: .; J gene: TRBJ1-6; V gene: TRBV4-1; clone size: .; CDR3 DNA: TGCGCCAGCAGCCAAGTGGACCTGGGGATCGCCTATTCACCCCTCCACTTT; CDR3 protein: CASSQVDLGIAYSPLHF
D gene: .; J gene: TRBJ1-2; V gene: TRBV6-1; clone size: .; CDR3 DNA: TGTGCCAGCAAGGCAGGGACGAACTATGGCTACACCTTC; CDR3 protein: CASKAGTNYGYTF
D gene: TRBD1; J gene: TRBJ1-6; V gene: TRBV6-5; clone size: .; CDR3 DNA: TGTGCCAGCAGGTTGACAGGGGGAAATTCACCCCTCCACTTT; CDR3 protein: CASRLTGGNSPLHF
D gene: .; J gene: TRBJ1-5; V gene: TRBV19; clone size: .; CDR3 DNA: TGTGCCAGTAGTATGTGGGGCCAGCCCCAGCATTTT; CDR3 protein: CASSMWGQPQHF
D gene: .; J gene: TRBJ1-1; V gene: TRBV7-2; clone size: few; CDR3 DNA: TGTGCCAGCAGCCGAAGCACAGGGACGTTTGAAGCTTTCTTT; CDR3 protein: CASSRSTGTFEAFF
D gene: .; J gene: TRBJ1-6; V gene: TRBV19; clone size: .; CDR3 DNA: TGTGCCAGTAGCGCCGCCGGGGGACCCCTCCACTTT; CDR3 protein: CASSAAGGPLHF
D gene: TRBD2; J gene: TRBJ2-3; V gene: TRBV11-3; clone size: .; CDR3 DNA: TGTGCCAGCAGCCCCGAGGGTAGCGGGGAACCTACAGATACGCAGTATTTT; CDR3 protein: CASSPEGSGEPTDTQYF
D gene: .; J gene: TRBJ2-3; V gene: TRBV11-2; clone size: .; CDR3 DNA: TGTGCCAGCAGCTTAGTGCGGGGCCGGAGCACAGATACGCAGTATTTT; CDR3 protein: CASSLVRGRSTDTQYF